This T cell receptor (beta chain) was found in a study of blood T cell repertoires in COVID-19. Study at large: Samples of COVID-19 (acute and convalescent) were obtained from the United States, Italy and Spain.

This table comes from immunoSEQ multiplex PCR, and its TCRdb copy is limited to in-frame clones, with some not included. Among roughly 200,000 clones listed, 70% to 80% were seen once. The V end was cut by 1 base, the J end by 0 bases, with 6 bases between. CDR1 is SGHTA and CDR2 is FQGTGA in the germline V gene. This CDR3 contains 14 residues. The TCR sequence derives from a woman in her thirties or forties with COVID-19, enrolled during active disease. The V and J genes are TRBV7-3 and TRBJ1-1; possible D gene TRBD1, 5 bases. Sequenced material: peripheral blood. CDR3 loop: CASSLMGLNTEAFF. CDR3 nucleotides: TGTGCCAGCAGCTTAATGGGGCTGAACACTGAAGCTTTCTTT.